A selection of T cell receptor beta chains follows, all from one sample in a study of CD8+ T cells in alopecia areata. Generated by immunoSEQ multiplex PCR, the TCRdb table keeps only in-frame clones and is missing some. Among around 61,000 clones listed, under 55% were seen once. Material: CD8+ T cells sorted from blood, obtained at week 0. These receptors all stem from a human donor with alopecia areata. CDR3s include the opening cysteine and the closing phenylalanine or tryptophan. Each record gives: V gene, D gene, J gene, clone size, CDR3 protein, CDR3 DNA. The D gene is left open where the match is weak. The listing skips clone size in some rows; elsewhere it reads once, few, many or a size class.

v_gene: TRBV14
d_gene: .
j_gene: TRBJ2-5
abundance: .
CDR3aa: CASSQGIQETQYF
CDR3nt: TGTGCCAGCAGCCAAGGCATCCAAGAGACCCAGTACTTC

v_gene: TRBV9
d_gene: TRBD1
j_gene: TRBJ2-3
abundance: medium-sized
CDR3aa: CASSAGQGVTDTQYF
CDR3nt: TGTGCCAGCAGCGCAGGACAGGGAGTCACAGATACGCAGTATTTT

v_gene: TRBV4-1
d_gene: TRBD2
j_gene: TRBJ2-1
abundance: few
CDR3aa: CASRTGTKFNEQFF
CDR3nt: TGCGCCAGCAGGACCGGGACTAAATTCAATGAGCAGTTCTTC

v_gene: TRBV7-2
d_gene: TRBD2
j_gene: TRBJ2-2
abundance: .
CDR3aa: CASSTRTSGRITGELFF
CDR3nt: TGTGCCAGCAGCACTCGGACTAGCGGGAGAATCACCGGGGAGCTGTTTTTT

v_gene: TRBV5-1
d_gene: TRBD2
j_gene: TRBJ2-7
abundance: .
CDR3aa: CASSTGLAGSSYEQYF
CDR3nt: TGCGCCAGCAGCACAGGACTAGCGGGTTCCTCCTACGAGCAGTACTTC

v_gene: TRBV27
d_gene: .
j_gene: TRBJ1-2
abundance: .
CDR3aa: CASSQSPNYGYTF
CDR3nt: TGTGCCAGCAGCCAGAGTCCAAACTATGGCTACACCTTC

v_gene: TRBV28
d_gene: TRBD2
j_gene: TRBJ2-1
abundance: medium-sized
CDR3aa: CASTPWTSGGNEQFF
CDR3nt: TGTGCCAGCACCCCATGGACTAGCGGAGGGAATGAGCAGTTCTTC

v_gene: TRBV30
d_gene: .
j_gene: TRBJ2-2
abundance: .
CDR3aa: CAWSVPTRKIAHGELFF
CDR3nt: TGTGCCTGGAGTGTTCCTACACGAAAAATAGCCCACGGGGAGCTGTTTTTT

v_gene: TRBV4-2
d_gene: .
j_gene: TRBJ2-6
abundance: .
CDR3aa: CASSQPGEPISGANVLTF
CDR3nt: TGTGCCAGCAGCCAACCAGGGGAACCCATCTCTGGGGCCAACGTCCTGACTTTC

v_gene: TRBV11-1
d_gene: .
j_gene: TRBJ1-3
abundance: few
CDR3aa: CASATRLQNTIYF
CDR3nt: TGTGCCAGCGCAACTCGATTGCAAAACACCATATATTTT

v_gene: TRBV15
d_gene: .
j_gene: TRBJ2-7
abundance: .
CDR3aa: CATSNKRVYEQYF
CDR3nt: TGTGCCACCAGCAACAAGCGGGTGTACGAGCAGTACTTC

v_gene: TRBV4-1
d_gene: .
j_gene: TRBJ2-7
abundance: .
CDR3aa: CASSQVGDSFEIRYF
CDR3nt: TGCGCCAGCAGCCAAGTGGGGGACTCCTTCGAGATCCGGTACTTC

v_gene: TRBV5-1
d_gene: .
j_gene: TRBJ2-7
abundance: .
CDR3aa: CASSLGQPSSYEQYF
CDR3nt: TGCGCCAGCAGCTTGGGGCAGCCGAGCTCCTACGAGCAGTACTTC

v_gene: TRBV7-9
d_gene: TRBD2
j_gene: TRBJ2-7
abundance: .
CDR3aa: CASSLTSGSGEQYF
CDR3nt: TGTGCCAGCAGCTTAACTAGCGGGAGTGGCGAGCAGTACTTC

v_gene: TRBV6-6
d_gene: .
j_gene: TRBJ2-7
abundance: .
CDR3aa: CASSLSGIRVEDEQYF
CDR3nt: TGTGCCAGCAGCTTATCCGGGATCAGGGTAGAGGACGAGCAGTACTTC

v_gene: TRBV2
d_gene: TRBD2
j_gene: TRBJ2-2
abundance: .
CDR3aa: CASSEKASGANTGELFF
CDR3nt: TGTGCCAGCAGTGAAAAGGCTAGCGGGGCGAACACCGGGGAGCTGTTTTTT

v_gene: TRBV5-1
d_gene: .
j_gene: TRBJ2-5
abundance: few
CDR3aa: CASSLVGSQETQYF
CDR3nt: TGCGCCAGCAGCTTGGTGGGCAGCCAAGAGACCCAGTACTTC

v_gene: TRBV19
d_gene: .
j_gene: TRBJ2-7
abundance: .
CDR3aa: CASSIGAEQYF
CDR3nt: TGTGCCAGTAGTATCGGAGCCGAGCAGTACTTC

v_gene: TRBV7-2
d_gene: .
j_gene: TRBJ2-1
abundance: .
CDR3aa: CASRNEVLEQFF
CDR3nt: TGTGCCAGCAGGAATGAAGTTTTGGAGCAGTTCTTC

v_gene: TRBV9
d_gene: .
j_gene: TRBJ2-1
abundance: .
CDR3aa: CASSVGYGNEQFF
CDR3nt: TGTGCCAGCAGCGTTGGTTACGGCAATGAGCAGTTCTTC

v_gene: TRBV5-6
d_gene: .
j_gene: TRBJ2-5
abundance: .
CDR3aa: CASSEGRSQETQYF
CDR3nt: TGTGCCAGCAGCGAGGGACGGAGCCAAGAGACCCAGTACTTC

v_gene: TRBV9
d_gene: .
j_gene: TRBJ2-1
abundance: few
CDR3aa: CASSPRGAGAGNEQFF
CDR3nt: TGTGCCAGCAGCCCCCGAGGGGCGGGGGCAGGAAATGAGCAGTTCTTC

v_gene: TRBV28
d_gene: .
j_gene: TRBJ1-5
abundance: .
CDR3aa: CASSSDQPQHF
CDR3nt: TGTGCCAGCAGTTCCGATCAGCCCCAGCATTTT

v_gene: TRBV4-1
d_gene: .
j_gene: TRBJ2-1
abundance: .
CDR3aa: CASSQVGLDNEQFF
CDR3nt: TGCGCCAGCAGCCAAGTAGGCCTTGACAATGAGCAGTTCTTC

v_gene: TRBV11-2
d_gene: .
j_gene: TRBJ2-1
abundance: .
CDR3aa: CASSLGRAGEGEQFF
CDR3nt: TGTGCCAGCAGCTTAGGTCGGGCAGGGGAAGGTGAGCAGTTCTTC

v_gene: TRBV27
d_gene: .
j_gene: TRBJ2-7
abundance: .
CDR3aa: CASSTRRDTLGQYF
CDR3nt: TGTGCCAGCAGTACCCGTCGGGACACCTTGGGGCAGTACTTC

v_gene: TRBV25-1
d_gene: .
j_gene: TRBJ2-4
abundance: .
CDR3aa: CASSSIRGDEAKNIQYF
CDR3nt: TGTGCCAGCAGCAGCATTAGGGGGGACGAAGCCAAAAACATTCAGTACTTC

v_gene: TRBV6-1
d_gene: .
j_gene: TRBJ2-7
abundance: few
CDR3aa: CASSEAGGGSYEQYF
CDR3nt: TGTGCCAGCAGTGAAGCGGGAGGGGGGTCCTACGAGCAGTACTTC

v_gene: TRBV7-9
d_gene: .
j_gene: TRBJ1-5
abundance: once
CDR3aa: CASSSDPKPQHF
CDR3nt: TGTGCCAGCAGCTCCGACCCGAAGCCCCAGCATTTT

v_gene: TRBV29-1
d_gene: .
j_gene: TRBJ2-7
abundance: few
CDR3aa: CSVEGRSPKAVYF
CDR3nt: TGCAGCGTTGAAGGACGGTCCCCAAAAGCCGTGTACTTC

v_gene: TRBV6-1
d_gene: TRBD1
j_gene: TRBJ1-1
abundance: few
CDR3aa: CASRAGGQGRPEAFF
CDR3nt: TGTGCCAGCAGAGCAGGAGGACAGGGGAGGCCTGAAGCTTTCTTT

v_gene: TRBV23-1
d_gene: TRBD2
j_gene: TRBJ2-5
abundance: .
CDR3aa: CASSQDSSGSETQYF
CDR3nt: TGCGCCAGCAGCCAAGACTCTAGCGGGAGTGAGACCCAGTACTTC

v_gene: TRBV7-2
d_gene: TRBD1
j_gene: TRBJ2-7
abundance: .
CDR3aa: CASSFGQDYEQYF
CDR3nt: TGTGCCAGCAGCTTCGGACAGGACTACGAGCAGTACTTC

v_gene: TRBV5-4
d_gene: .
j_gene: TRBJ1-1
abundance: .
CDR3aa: CASRPESNTEAFF
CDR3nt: TGTGCCAGCAGGCCCGAATCCAACACTGAAGCTTTCTTT

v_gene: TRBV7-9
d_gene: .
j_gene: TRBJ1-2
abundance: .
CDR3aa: CASRGPRGRELYGYTF
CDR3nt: TGTGCCAGCAGAGGCCCAAGGGGCAGGGAGCTCTATGGCTACACCTTC

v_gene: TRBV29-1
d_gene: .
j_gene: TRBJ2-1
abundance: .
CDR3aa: CSVDSAHNEQFF
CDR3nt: TGCAGCGTTGACAGTGCACACAATGAGCAGTTCTTC

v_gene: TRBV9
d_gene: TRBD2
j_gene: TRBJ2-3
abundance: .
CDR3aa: CASSYGGRETDTQYF
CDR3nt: TGTGCCAGCTCCTATGGCGGGAGGGAAACAGATACGCAGTATTTT

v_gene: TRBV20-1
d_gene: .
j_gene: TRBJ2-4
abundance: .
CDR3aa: CSASEKNIQYF
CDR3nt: TGCAGTGCTTCGGAGAAAAACATTCAGTACTTC

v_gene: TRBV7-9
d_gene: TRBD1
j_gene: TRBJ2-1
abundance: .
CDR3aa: CASSYGTEYNEQFF
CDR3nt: TGTGCCAGCAGCTACGGGACAGAGTACAATGAGCAGTTCTTC

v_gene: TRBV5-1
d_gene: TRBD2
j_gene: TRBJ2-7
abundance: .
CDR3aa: CASSLYSGGDEQYF
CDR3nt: TGCGCCAGCAGCTTGTACTCTGGGGGGGACGAGCAGTACTTC

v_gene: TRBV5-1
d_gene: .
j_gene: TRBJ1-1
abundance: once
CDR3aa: CASSLFAERNTEAFF
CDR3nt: TGCGCCAGCAGCTTGTTTGCGGAGCGGAACACTGAAGCTTTCTTT

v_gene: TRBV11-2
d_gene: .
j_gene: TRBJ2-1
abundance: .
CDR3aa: CASSLEVYNEQFF
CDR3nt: TGTGCCAGCAGCTTAGAGGTGTACAATGAGCAGTTCTTC

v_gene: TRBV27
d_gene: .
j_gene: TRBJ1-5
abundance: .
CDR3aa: CASSPRTGGNQPQHF
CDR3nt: TGTGCCAGCAGTCCCCGGACGGGTGGGAATCAGCCCCAGCATTTT

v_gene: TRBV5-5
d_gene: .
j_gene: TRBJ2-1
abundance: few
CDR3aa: CASSSQTETYNEQFF
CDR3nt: TGTGCCAGCAGCTCCCAGACAGAAACCTACAATGAGCAGTTCTTC

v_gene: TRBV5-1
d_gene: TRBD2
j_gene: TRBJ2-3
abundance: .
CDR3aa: CASSLKASGRADTQYF
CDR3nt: TGCGCCAGCAGCTTGAAGGCTAGCGGGAGGGCAGATACGCAGTATTTT

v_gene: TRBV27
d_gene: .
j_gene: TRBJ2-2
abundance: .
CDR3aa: CASSLPPGSGELFF
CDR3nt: TGTGCCAGCAGTTTACCCCCCGGCTCCGGGGAGCTGTTTTTT

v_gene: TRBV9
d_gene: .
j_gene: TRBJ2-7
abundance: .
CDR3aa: CASSVGGGVYEQYF
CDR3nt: TGTGCCAGCAGCGTAGGCGGCGGGGTCTACGAGCAGTACTTC

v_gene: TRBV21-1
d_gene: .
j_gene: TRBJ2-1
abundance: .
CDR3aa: CASSKWAGPESYNEQFF
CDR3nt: TGTGCCAGCAGCAAATGGGCCGGACCTGAGTCCTACAATGAGCAGTTCTTC

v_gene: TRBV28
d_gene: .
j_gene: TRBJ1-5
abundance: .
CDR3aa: CASSLNSNQPQHF
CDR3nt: TGTGCCAGCAGTTTAAATAGCAATCAGCCCCAGCATTTT